This T cell receptor beta chain was obtained from a study of T cell responses to AZD1222 COVID-19 vaccine. Study-level findings and limits: The donor cohort was predominantly white British with a female majority, and clonal diversity may have been underestimated.

The CDR3 loop spans 15 amino acids. The V gene lost 2 bases and the J gene lost 2 bases, with 9 bases spanning the gap. Germline V gene data show CDR1 as SGHTA and CDR2 as FQGTGA. The table came from immunoSEQ multiplex PCR; TCRdb's copy has only in-frame clones and leaves some out. The data show roughly 150,000 clones, 70% to 90% seen once. With respect to this clone: What it recognizes is unknown.

The source was peripheral blood, collected on day 0 of MenACWY control vaccination. The receptor was derived from an adult in good health. The V gene is TRBV7-3, the J gene TRBJ2-2; D may correspond to TRBD1 or TRBD2 (5 bases each). CDR3 region: CASSLVGDNTGELFF. The DNA of the CDR3 is TGTGCCAGCAGCTTAGTAGGGGACAACACCGGGGAGCTGTTTTTT. The full variable domain, in which reference TRBV7-3 and TRBJ2-2 provide the parts outside the CDR3, is GAGVSQTPSNKVTEKGKYVELRCDPISGHTALYWYRQSLGQGPEFLIYFQGTGAADDSGLPNDRFFAVRPEGSVSTLKIQRTERGDSAVYLCASSLVGDNTGELFFGEGSRLTVL.